A single T cell receptor beta chain is shown here with its context. The sample belongs to a study of blood T cell repertoires in COVID-19. Only in-frame clones appear in the TCRdb table, and some are missing; sequencing was by immunoSEQ multiplex PCR. The table includes about 220,000 clones, 80% to 90% detected once. Looked up from germline, CDR1 is SGHTA and CDR2 is FQGTGA. CDR3 length equals 17 residues. Trimming stripped 2 bases from V and 0 bases from J, with 14 bases between. The origin of this receptor is a woman in her late teens or twenties in a cohort exposed to, infected with or recovered from COVID-19 (not recorded which). Sequences were obtained from PBMCs or T cells enriched from blood (not recorded which). This chain connects TRBV7-3 to TRBJ2-1, with a weak D call TRBD2 (5 bases). CDR3 coding DNA: TGTGCCAGCAGCTTACGGGGTCGAGGGAGCTCCTACAATGAGCAGTTCTTC. It encodes CASSLRGRGSSYNEQFF. Full variable domain (remainder filled in from reference TRBV7-3 and TRBJ2-1): GAGVSQTPSNKVTEKGKYVELRCDPISGHTALYWYRQSLGQGPEFLIYFQGTGAADDSGLPNDRFFAVRPEGSVSTLKIQRTERGDSAVYLCASSLRGRGSSYNEQFFGPGTRLTVL.